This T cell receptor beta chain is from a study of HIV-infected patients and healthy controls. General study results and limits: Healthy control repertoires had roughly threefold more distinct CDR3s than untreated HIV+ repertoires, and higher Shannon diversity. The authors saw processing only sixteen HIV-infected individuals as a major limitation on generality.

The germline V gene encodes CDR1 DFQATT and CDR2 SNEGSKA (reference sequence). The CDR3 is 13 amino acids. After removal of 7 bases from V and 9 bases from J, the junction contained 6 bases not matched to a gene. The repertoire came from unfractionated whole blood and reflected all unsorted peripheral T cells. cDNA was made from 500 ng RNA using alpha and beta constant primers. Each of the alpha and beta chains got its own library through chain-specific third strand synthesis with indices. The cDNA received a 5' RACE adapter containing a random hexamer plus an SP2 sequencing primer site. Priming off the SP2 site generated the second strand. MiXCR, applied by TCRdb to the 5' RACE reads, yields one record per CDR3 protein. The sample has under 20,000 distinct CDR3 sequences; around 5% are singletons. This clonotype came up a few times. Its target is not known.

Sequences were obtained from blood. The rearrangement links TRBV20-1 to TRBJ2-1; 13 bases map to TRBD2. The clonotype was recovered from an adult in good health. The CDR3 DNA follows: TGCAGTGGGAGACTAGCGGGGGGAGGTGAGCAGTTCTTC. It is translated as CSGRLAGGGEQFF.